These T cell receptor beta chains were read from a single sample in a study of blood T cells in healthy people across ages. TCRdb reanalysed the 5' RACE reads using MiXCR and keeps one entry per CDR3 protein. The repertoire has approximately 490,000 distinct CDR3 sequences, around 24% of them found once; the top ten carry under 9%. The same data also contributed to another study, on T cells of mothers and their children.

The sample consisted of blood. These receptors all stem from a boy under 18 in good health. Both conserved end residues are part of each CDR3. The D gene is left open where the match is weak. Clone size is stated in some rows and not others, as once, few, many or a class when expanded.

j_call v_call d_call clone_size cdr3_aa cdr3_nt
TRBJ2-5 TRBV7-8 NA NA CASSLAPPTSKGYNEHFF TGTGCCAGCAGCTTAGCCCCTCCTACTAGTAAGGGGTACAATGAGCACTTCTTC
TRBJ2-7 TRBV20-1 NA NA CSAETVSSYEQYF TGCAGTGCTGAGACAGTAAGCTCCTACGAGCAGTACTTC
TRBJ1-4 TRBV20-1 NA few CSATDSRREKLFF TGCAGTGCTACAGACTCCCGTAGGGAAAAACTGTTTTTT
TRBJ1-4 TRBV18 NA many CASSPDSEKLFF TGTGCCAGCTCCCCGGACAGCGAAAAACTGTTTTTT
TRBJ1-1 TRBV12-3/TRBV12-4 NA NA CASTEKGRGLRDYTEAFF TGTGCCAGCACCGAGAAGGGGAGGGGGTTGAGGGACTACACTGAAGCTTTCTTT
TRBJ1-2 TRBV28 NA NA CATSSLTQNNYGYTF TGTGCCACCAGCAGTTTGACCCAGAATAACTATGGCTACACCTTC
TRBJ1-2 TRBV4-3 TRBD1 few CASSQATGGYGYTF TGCGCCAGCAGCCAGGCGACAGGGGGCTATGGCTACACCTTC
TRBJ2-2 TRBV7-2 NA few CASTPGRMNTGELFF TGTGCCAGCACCCCGGGTCGGATGAACACCGGGGAGCTGTTTTTT
TRBJ2-7 TRBV4-1 NA few CASSQGGVAYEQYF TGCGCCAGCAGCCAAGGAGGGGTCGCCTACGAACAGTACTTC
TRBJ2-5 TRBV9 TRBD2 NA CASSSGTSGGAETQYF TGTGCCAGCAGCTCCGGGACTAGCGGGGGGGCAGAGACCCAGTACTTC
TRBJ1-1 TRBV12-3/TRBV12-4 NA once CASSHRQGSRNTEAFF TGTGCCAGCAGCCACCGGCAGGGCTCAAGGAACACTGAAGCTTTCTTT
TRBJ2-3 TRBV5-1 NA NA CASNGGGSTDTQYF TGCGCCAGCAATGGCGGAGGGAGCACAGATACGCAGTATTTT
TRBJ2-1 TRBV7-2 TRBD1 many CASSWDRYNEQFF TGTGCCAGCAGCTGGGACAGGTACAATGAGCAGTTCTTC
TRBJ1-1 TRBV27 NA NA CASSLPGRVDEAFF TGTGCCAGCAGCCTCCCCGGCAGGGTGGATGAAGCTTTCTTT
TRBJ1-4 TRBV5-1 NA few CASSPSGVRGVGKLFF TGCGCCAGCAGCCCTTCTGGGGTTCGGGGTGTTGGAAAACTGTTTTTT
TRBJ1-1 TRBV19 TRBD1 few CASSWDSLRPGAFF TGTGCCAGTAGTTGGGACAGCCTCCGTCCGGGGGCTTTCTTT